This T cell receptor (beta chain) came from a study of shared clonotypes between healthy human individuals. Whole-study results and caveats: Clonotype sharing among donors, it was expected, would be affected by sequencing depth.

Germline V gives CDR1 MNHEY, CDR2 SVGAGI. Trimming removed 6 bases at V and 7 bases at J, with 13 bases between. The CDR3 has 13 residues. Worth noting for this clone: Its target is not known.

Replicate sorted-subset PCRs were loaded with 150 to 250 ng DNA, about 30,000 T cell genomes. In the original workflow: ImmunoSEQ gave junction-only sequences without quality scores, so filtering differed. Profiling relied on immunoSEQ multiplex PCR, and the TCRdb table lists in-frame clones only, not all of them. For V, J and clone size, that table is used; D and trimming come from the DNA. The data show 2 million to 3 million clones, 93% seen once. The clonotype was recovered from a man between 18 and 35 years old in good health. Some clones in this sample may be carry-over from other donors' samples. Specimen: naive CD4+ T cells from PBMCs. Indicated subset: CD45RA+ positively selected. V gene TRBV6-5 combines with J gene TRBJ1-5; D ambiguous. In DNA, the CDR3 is TGTGCCAGCAGCCCCGCCTCGGGACAGCCCCAGCATTTT. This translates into CASSPASGQPQHF.